One sample yielded the 27 T cell receptor beta chains listed below, sequenced in a study of vaccination effects on CD4 cells after COVID-19. Sequenced by immunoSEQ multiplex PCR; TCRdb stores in-frame clones only, minus some. The data hold more than 13,000 clones, with about 77% observed a single time. Antigens of these TCRs are unknown. Expansion with viral peptide pools was applied to antigen-specific CD4+ T cells by the ViraFEST assay prior to sequencing. Following an approximately eleven-day culture, CD4+ T cells were purified. Either the mRNA-1273 or the BNT162b2 vaccine was given to participants as two doses. Material: CD4+ T cells from PBMCs cultured with HCoV-NL63 spike peptides, obtained after COVID-19 vaccination. All receptors derive from a human donor who received a COVID-19 vaccine.

The gene calls are TRBV30 and TRBJ1-1; D gene unclear. The CDR3 spans 15 residues. The V end was cut by 1 base, the J end by 4 bases, with 16 bases between. Per the germline V gene, CDR1 is GTSNPN and CDR2 is SVGIG (reference sequence). This CDR3 reads CAWSEVGSVGTEAFF. The CDR3, as DNA: TGTGCCTGGAGTGAGGTAGGGTCCGTGGGCACTGAAGCTTTCTTT.

The rearrangement joins TRBV19 to TRBJ1-2; no definite D call. Germline assignment: CDR1 LNHDA and CDR2 SQIVND (reference sequence). The CDR3 covers 12 residues. Trimming cost V 6 bases and J 4 bases, with 9 bases left between them. CDR3: CASRVEVYGYTF. The CDR3 DNA is TGTGCCAGTAGGGTCGAGGTCTATGGCTACACCTTC.

This chain joins TRBV2 and TRBJ1-2, with D hard to call. Germline loops: CDR1 SNHLY, CDR2 FYNNEI. The CDR3 is made up of 15 amino acids. Deletions cut 6 bases from V and 3 bases from J, with 17 bases between. The CDR3 reads CASSPPPSPYYGYTF. For the CDR3, the DNA is TGTGCCAGCAGCCCCCCTCCTTCGCCCTACTATGGCTACACCTTC.

This clone was counted once. J is TRBJ2-5 and V is TRBV5-1; 10 nucleotides align to TRBD2. Losses at the gene ends were 3 bases for V and 5 bases for J; bases not matched to a gene: 10. CDR3 length equals 16 residues. Per the germline V gene, CDR1 is SGHRS and CDR2 is YFSETQ. The CDR3 sequence: CASSSSAGGPGETQYF. The CDR3 bases are TGCGCCAGCAGCTCCTCAGCGGGAGGGCCCGGGGAGACCCAGTACTTC.

Judged by abundance, this clone is medium-sized. This sequence joins TRBV4-1 and TRBJ2-7; no clear D. Germline V gene sequence: CDR1 MGHRA, CDR2 YSYEKL. V was cut by 1 base and J by 0 bases, with 10 bases left in between. The CDR3 has 15 amino acids. In nucleotides, the CDR3 is TGCGCCAGCAGCCAAGCGGCAGAGAGCTCCTACGAGCAGTACTTC. Translating it yields CASSQAAESSYEQYF.

This clone was detected a few times. The chain uses TRBV24-1 and TRBJ1-5, with D possibly TRBD1 on 5 matching bases. The V and J ends lost 3 bases and 0 bases respectively, with 11 bases between them. The V gene's germline CDR1 is KGHDR and CDR2 SFDVKD. This CDR3 has 16 residues. Written as DNA, the CDR3 is TGTGCCACCAGTGATGCGGGACTTACTAGCAATCAGCCCCAGCATTTT. The encoded protein is CATSDAGLTSNQPQHF.

The chain combines TRBV3-1 (or the pseudogene TRBV3-2) with TRBJ2-7; 15 nucleotides align to TRBD2. There are 17 residues in the CDR3. The V gene end was trimmed by 3 bases and the J gene end by 3 bases; junction bases not matched to a gene: 6. Germline CDR1 and CDR2: LGHDT and YNNKEL (reference sequence). CDR3 protein: CASSQMGLAGGDYEQYF. In nucleotides, the CDR3 is TGTGCCAGCAGCCAGATGGGACTAGCGGGGGGAGACTACGAGCAGTACTTC.

This clone appeared once. Written as DNA, the CDR3 is TGTGCCTGGAGTCTCCTATGGGGAGATGGTTCACCCCTCCACTTT. Amino acids: CAWSLLWGDGSPLHF. This chain connects TRBV30 to TRBJ1-6, with D uncertain. Trimming left V 2 bases short and J 9 bases short, with 17 bases between. This CDR3 comprises 15 residues. Germline V CDR1 and CDR2: GTSNPN, SVGIG (reference sequence).

This clone appeared a single time. The V call is TRBV7-2, the J call TRBJ1-2, with 7 bases fitting TRBD1. Germline assignment: CDR1 SGHTA and CDR2 FQGNSA. The CDR3 extends over 16 amino acids. The V and J ends lost 5 bases and 7 bases, in that order; junction bases with no gene match: 16. The CDR3 DNA is TGTGCCAGCAGCCCCCGTGGGCAGGGGGATATCTCTGGCTACACCTTC. It yields the protein CASSPRGQGDISGYTF. Looking up the rest from reference TRBV7-2 and TRBJ1-2 gives the full variable domain: GAGVSQSPSNKVTEKGKDVELRCDPISGHTALYWYRQSLGQGLEFLIYFQGNSAPDKSGLPSDRFSAERTGGSVSTLTIQRTQQEDSAVYLCASSPRGQGDISGYTFGSGTRLTVV.

The chain is built from TRBV7-2 and TRBJ1-3, with 7 nucleotides matching TRBD1. CDR3 size: 16 residues. J gave up 2 bases and V 2 bases, and 6 bases lay outside the gene matches. Germline V CDR1 and CDR2: SGHTA, FQGNSA. Written as DNA, the CDR3 is TGTGCCAGCAGCTTATGGCAGGGGGAAACTGGAAACACCATATATTTT. It encodes CASSLWQGETGNTIYF.

The chain is built from TRBV19 and TRBJ1-2; the D gene is possibly TRBD1 (5 bases). The germline CDR1 and CDR2 sequences are LNHDA and SQIVND (reference sequence). V gave up 1 base and J gave up 2 bases, with 14 bases separating them. This CDR3 comprises 16 residues. The CDR3 DNA follows: TGTGCCAGTAGTATAGGGGTCGGCAGGGTAAACTATGGCTACACCTTC. Encoded protein: CASSIGVGRVNYGYTF.

This chain links TRBV5-6 with TRBJ1-2, with D tentatively TRBD1 (5 bases). The ends were cut back, 4 bases at V and 3 bases at J, with 16 bases in the middle. CDR1 and CDR2 from the germline V gene are SGHDT and YYEEEE. There are 15 residues in the CDR3. CDR3 sequence (DNA): TGTGCCAGCAGCAGAGTCCGGGGCCAGGACTATGGCTACACCTTC. Amino acid sequence: CASSRVRGQDYGYTF.

Only one count was recorded for this clone. The conserved phenylalanine or tryptophan is not found at the CDR3 terminus, so this likely reflects a read error. The limits of the CDR3 on the DNA are not certain, so only TCRdb's listed CDR3 is given. The genes are TRBV18 and TRBJ1-2; TRBD1 is the table's D call and was not checked against the DNA. The V gene's germline CDR1 is KGHSH and CDR2 LQKENI. The CDR3 has 12 amino acids, counting both end residues. CDR3 protein: CASSLSGQFPNI.

The chain joins TRBV19 to TRBJ2-3; D is unclear. This CDR3 is 12 amino acids long. Deletions cut 5 bases from V and 2 bases from J, with 5 bases between. Germline loops: CDR1 LNHDA, CDR2 SQIVND (reference sequence). CDR3 DNA sequence: TGTGCCAGTAGTTCTTACACAGATACGCAGTATTTT. It encodes CASSSYTDTQYF.

The chain joins TRBV9 to TRBJ1-2; 10 bases match TRBD1. There are 15 residues in the CDR3. V was pared by 6 bases and J by 3 bases, with 8 bases of the junction left unmatched. Germline lookup yields CDR1 SGDLS and CDR2 YYNGEE. The CDR3 is CASTLGQGTHYGYTF. The CDR3, as DNA: TGTGCCAGCACCCTGGGACAGGGGACCCACTATGGCTACACCTTC.

In this sample, this clone turned up once. The chain joins TRBV14 to TRBJ1-1; D gene uncertain. The CDR3 covers 11 residues. Trimming left V 1 base short and J 4 bases short, with 1 base between. Germline V gene sequence: CDR1 SGHDN, CDR2 FVKESK. The CDR3 loop reads CASSQVTEAFF. The CDR3 DNA sequence: TGTGCCAGCAGCCAAGTCACTGAAGCTTTCTTT.

The chain has TRBV5-8 and TRBJ2-2; D call uncertain. The CDR3 is 14 residues long. Trimming removed 0 bases from V and 4 bases from J, with 7 bases in between. Germline CDR1 and CDR2: SGHTS and YDEGEE. The CDR3 DNA reads as TGTGCCAGCAGCTTGGTTCAGGTCACCGGGGAGCTGTTTTTT. It yields the protein CASSLVQVTGELFF.

This sequence joins TRBV27 and TRBJ1-6; 7 bases agree with TRBD1. Germline assignment: CDR1 MNHEY and CDR2 SMNVEV (reference sequence). CDR3 size: 19 residues. Trimming removed 4 bases from V and 1 base from J; junction bases left unmatched: 13. The CDR3 protein is CASSSTGRGRKSYNSPLHF. The CDR3 coding sequence is TGTGCCAGCAGTTCGACAGGGAGAGGTAGAAAATCCTATAATTCACCCCTCCACTTT.

This chain connects TRBV5-1 to TRBJ2-5; 8 bases align to TRBD2. Germline V gene lookup returns CDR1 SGHRS and CDR2 YFSETQ. The CDR3 is made up of 13 amino acids. Germline trimming cut 4 bases from V and 2 bases from J; bases unmatched to any gene: 1. CDR3 sequence: CASSRGGQETQYF. The CDR3 nucleotides are TGCGCCAGCAGCCGCGGGGGGCAAGAGACCCAGTACTTC.

The sample holds one count of this clone. This rearrangement joins TRBV27 to TRBJ2-7; D possibly corresponds to TRBD2 (5 bases). Trimming removed 9 bases at V and 0 bases at J, with 15 bases between. The CDR3 loop spans 14 amino acids. Germline-derived CDR1 and CDR2 are MNHEY and SMNVEV (reference sequence). CDR3 sequence (DNA): TGTGCCAGTCAGATAGCGCCGACCTCCTACGAGCAGTACTTC. It specifies CASQIAPTSYEQYF.

The chain uses TRBV30 and TRBJ2-7; TRBD2 aligns across 10 bases. V was clipped by 2 bases and J by 3 bases; unmatched bases: 4. Per germline, CDR1 GTSNPN and CDR2 SVGIG (reference sequence). The CDR3 runs to 14 residues. The CDR3 region is CAWSSGGGFYEQYF. The CDR3 region has the DNA TGTGCCTGGAGTAGCGGGGGGGGCTTCTACGAGCAGTACTTC.

This CDR3 reads CASSLLGVRETQYF. The CDR3 DNA reads TGTGCCAGCAGTTTATTAGGGGTGAGGGAGACCCAGTACTTC. This chain joins TRBV27 and TRBJ2-5; perhaps TRBD1 as D (5 bases). Germline loops: CDR1 MNHEY, CDR2 SMNVEV (reference sequence). The CDR3 totals 14 residues. The ends were cut back, 1 base at V and 5 bases at J, with 11 bases in the middle.

This chain joins TRBV29-1 and TRBJ1-3; 10 bases map to TRBD1. V lost 6 bases to trimming and J lost 4 bases; unmatched junction nucleotides: 6. The CDR3 sequence is 14 residues long. Germline-derived CDR1 and CDR2 are SQVTM and ANQGSEA. CDR3 DNA: TGCAGCGTCCGGGACAGGGGCTGGGGAAACACCATATATTTT. It yields the protein CSVRDRGWGNTIYF.

V and J are TRBV7-6 and TRBJ2-1, with 12 bases aligning to TRBD1. The CDR3 extends over 16 amino acids. V lost 4 bases, J lost 9 bases, and 10 bases stayed unmatched. Germline CDR1 and CDR2: SGHVS and FNYEAQ. The CDR3 here is CASSSGGQGAFSEQFF. CDR3 bases: TGTGCCAGCAGCTCGGGGGGACAGGGGGCGTTTTCTGAGCAGTTCTTC.

CDR3 loop: CASSQGRLSNQPQHF. As DNA, the CDR3 is TGCGCCAGCAGCCAAGGGAGATTAAGCAATCAGCCCCAGCATTTT. The chain employs TRBV4-1 and TRBJ1-5; D call uncertain. Per the germline V gene, CDR1 is MGHRA and CDR2 is YSYEKL. V lost 1 base to trimming and J lost 1 base, with 8 bases between them. This CDR3 is built from 15 residues.

This sequence joins TRBV5-1 and TRBJ2-3, with 11 bases matching TRBD2. Germline V CDR1 and CDR2: SGHRS, YFSETQ. This CDR3 is 18 amino acids long. V was pared by 0 bases and J by 1 base, with 7 bases of the junction left unmatched. The CDR3 region is CASSLEPLLAGGTDTQYF. DNA for the CDR3: TGCGCCAGCAGCTTGGAACCTTTACTAGCGGGGGGCACAGATACGCAGTATTTT.

The CDR3 nucleotides are TGTGCCAGCAGCCGCAGGGAGGGCTACACCTTC. Translation gives CASSRREGYTF. The chain has TRBV7-8 and TRBJ1-2; perhaps TRBD1 as D (5 bases). Germline lookup yields CDR1 SGHVS and CDR2 FQNEAQ. V was shortened by 5 bases and J by 8 bases, with 9 bases between the two germline ends. This CDR3 spans 11 amino acids.